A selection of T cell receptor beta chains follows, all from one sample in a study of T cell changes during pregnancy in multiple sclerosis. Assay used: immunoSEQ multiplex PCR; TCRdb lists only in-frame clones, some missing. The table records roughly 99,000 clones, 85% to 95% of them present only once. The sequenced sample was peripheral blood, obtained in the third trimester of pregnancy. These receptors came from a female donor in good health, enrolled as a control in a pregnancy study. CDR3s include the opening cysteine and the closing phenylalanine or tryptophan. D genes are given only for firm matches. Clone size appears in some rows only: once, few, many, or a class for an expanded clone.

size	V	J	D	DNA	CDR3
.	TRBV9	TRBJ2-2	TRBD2	TGTGCCAGCAGCGTACCAGCGGGGTATACGAACACCGGGGAGCTGTTTTTT	CASSVPAGYTNTGELFF
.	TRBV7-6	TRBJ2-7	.	TGTGCCAGCAGTTTGTCCGAGTACTACGAGCAGTACTTC	CASSLSEYYEQYF
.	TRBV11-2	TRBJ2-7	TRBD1	TGTGCCAGCAGCTTGAGGGGGCAGAAGTCCTACGAGCAGTACTTC	CASSLRGQKSYEQYF
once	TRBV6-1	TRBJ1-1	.	TGTGCCAGCAGTGAACGGGAGAACACTGAAGCTTTCTTT	CASSERENTEAFF
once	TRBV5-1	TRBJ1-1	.	TGCGCCAGCACCCAGGCCGCGGGGCGGACGAACACTGAAGCTTTCTTT	CASTQAAGRTNTEAFF
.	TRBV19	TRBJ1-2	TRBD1	TGTGCCAGTAGTCCCAGACAGGGGGCGCGTGGCTACACCTTC	CASSPRQGARGYTF
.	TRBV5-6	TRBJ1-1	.	TGTGCCAGCAGCTTGGTCCAGGTTCTCGGTGAAGCTTTCTTT	CASSLVQVLGEAFF
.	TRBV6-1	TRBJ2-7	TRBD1	TGTGCCAGCAGCAGGACAGGGGACGAGCAGTACTTC	CASSRTGDEQYF
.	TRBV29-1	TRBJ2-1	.	TGCAGCGTTGGCACGAGCTCCTACAATGAGCAGTTCTTC	CSVGTSSYNEQFF
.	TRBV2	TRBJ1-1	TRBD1	TGTGCCAGCAGTTCACGGACAGGGGGCGGATTCGCTGAAGCTTTCTTT	CASSSRTGGGFAEAFF
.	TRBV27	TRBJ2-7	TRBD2	TGTGCCAGCAGCCCAAGGGAGGGCTTCTACGAGCAGTACTTC	CASSPREGFYEQYF
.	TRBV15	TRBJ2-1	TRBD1	TGTGCCACCAGCACGTCGGGACAGGTGTACAATGAGCAGTTCTTC	CATSTSGQVYNEQFF
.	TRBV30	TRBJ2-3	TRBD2	TGTGCCTGGAGTGTCGATAGCGGGGGGGCCGCAGATACGCAGTATTTT	CAWSVDSGGAADTQYF
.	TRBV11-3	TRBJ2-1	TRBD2	TGTGCCAGCAGCCCCCGGGTAGCGGGGGTAAATGAGCAGTTCTTC	CASSPRVAGVNEQFF
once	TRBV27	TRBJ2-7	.	TGTGCCAGCAGTTTGGACAAAGACTACGAGCAGTACTTC	CASSLDKDYEQYF
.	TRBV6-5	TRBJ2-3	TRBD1	TGTGCCAGCACCAGGGACAGTAGCACAGATACGCAGTATTTT	CASTRDSSTDTQYF
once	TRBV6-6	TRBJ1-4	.	TGTGCCAGCAGTGACCAGGGTAGCCTGCAAAAACTGTTTTTT	CASSDQGSLQKLFF
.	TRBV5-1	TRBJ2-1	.	TGCGCCAGCAGCTCCAAAAGCGGGGCGGACAGGGCCGATGAGCAGTTCTTC	CASSSKSGADRADEQFF
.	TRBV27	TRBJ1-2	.	TGTGCCAGCAGTACTTGGGGGGGTCGGGGCTATGGCTACACCTTC	CASSTWGGRGYGYTF
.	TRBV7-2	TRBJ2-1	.	TGTGCCAGCAGCTTGGACTATTACAATGAGCAGTTCTTC	CASSLDYYNEQFF
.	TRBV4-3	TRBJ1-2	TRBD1	TGCGCCAGCAGCCAAGAATACACAGGGGGCAGCTATGGCTACACCTTC	CASSQEYTGGSYGYTF
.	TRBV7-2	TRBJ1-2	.	TGTGCCAGCAGCTTAGGAGGGACATCTACTGGCTACACCTTC	CASSLGGTSTGYTF
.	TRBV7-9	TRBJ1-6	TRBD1	TGTGCCAGCAGCTTAGCATACGCGACAGGGGATAATTCACCCCTCCACTTT	CASSLAYATGDNSPLHF
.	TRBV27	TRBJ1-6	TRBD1	TGTGCCAGCAGTTTAAAAGCGGGACAGGGTTTTACCTATAATTCACCCCTCCACTTT	CASSLKAGQGFTYNSPLHF
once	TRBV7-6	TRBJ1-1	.	TGTGCCTCCCGGGGGGGGGAAGACACTGAAGCTTTCTTT	CASRGGEDTEAFF
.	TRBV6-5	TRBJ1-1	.	TGTGCCAGCATCCCCCCGCTAGGGGGAACGACTGAAGCTTTCTTT	CASIPPLGGTTEAFF
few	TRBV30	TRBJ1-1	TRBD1	TGTGCCTGGAGTAGGACAGGGAACACTGAAGCTTTCTTT	CAWSRTGNTEAFF
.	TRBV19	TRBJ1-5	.	TGTGCCAGTAGTCCCCAGGGTAAAATCGATCAGCCCCAGCATTTT	CASSPQGKIDQPQHF
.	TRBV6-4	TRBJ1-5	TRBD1	TGTGCCAGCAGGGTTCAGGGGGTCAATCAGCCCCAGCATTTT	CASRVQGVNQPQHF
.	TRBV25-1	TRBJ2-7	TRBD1	TGTGCCAGCAGTGACGGGACAGGGGCTGGCGAGCAGTACTTC	CASSDGTGAGEQYF
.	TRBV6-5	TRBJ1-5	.	TGTGCCAGCGGGGGGGTAAGCAATCAGCCCCAGCATTTT	CASGGVSNQPQHF
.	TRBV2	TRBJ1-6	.	TGTGCCAGCAGTGTCACAGCAACCCATAATTCACCCCTCCACTTT	CASSVTATHNSPLHF
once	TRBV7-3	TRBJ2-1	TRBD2	TGTGCCAGCAGCTTAGGGGGGGAGGGTGAGCAGTTCTTC	CASSLGGEGEQFF
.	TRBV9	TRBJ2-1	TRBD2	TGTGCCAGCAGTCTCGGGACTAGCCGGACCCATGAGCAGTTCTTC	CASSLGTSRTHEQFF
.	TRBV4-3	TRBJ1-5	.	TGCGCCAGCAGCCAAGATACGGGTTTCAATCAGCCCCAGCATTTT	CASSQDTGFNQPQHF